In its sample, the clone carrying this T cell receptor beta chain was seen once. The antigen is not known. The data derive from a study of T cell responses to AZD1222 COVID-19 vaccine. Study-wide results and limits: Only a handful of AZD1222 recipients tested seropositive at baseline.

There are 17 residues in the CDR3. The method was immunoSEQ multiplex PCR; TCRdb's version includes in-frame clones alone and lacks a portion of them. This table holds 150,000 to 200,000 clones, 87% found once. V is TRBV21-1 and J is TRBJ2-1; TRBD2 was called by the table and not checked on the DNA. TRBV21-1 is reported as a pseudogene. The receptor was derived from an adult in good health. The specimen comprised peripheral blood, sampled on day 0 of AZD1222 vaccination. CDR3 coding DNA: TGTGCCAGCAGCAATTTCTCGCTAGCTGTTGTCTACAATGAGCAGTTCTTC. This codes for CASSNFSLAVVYNEQFF.